The next 30 T cell receptor beta chains were all read from a single sample in a study of blood T cell repertoires in COVID-19. Repertoires were generated with immunoSEQ multiplex PCR, while TCRdb's copy carries only in-frame clones and drops some. The table includes roughly 200,000 clones, 85% detected once. The sample consisted of PBMCs or T cells enriched from blood (not recorded which). Source of these receptors: a man aged 40-55 years who had recovered from COVID-19.

V gene TRBV30 combines with J gene TRBJ2-1, with D possibly TRBD2 on 7 matching bases. The germline CDR1 and CDR2 sequences are GTSNPN and SVGIG (reference sequence). The V end lost 8 bases, the J end lost 4 bases, and 18 bases lay between the germline ends. The CDR3 runs to 14 residues. The CDR3, as DNA: TGTGCCCTGGGAGGGGGAGGGGGTTACAATGAGCAGTTCTTC. Amino acid sequence: CALGGGGGYNEQFF.

The genes are TRBV4-1 and TRBJ2-5, with no clear D. The CDR3 totals 17 residues. V dropped 1 base and J dropped 6 bases, with 21 bases sitting between them. Germline CDR1 reads MGHRA; CDR2 reads YSYEKL. The DNA for the CDR3 is TGCGCCAGCAGCCAAGGGGCCACGGCAGAACTTGTGAAGACCCAGTACTTC. Translating gives CASSQGATAELVKTQYF.

The chain joins TRBV15 to TRBJ2-7; D is possibly TRBD2 (6 bases). Looked up from germline, CDR1 is LNHNV and CDR2 is YYDKDF (reference sequence). This CDR3 contains 15 residues. V was cut by 3 bases and J by 4 bases, with 16 bases left in between. The DNA of the CDR3 is TGTGCCACCAGCAGGGGAGTGGGAGGCCCATACGAGCAGTACTTC. It yields the protein CATSRGVGGPYEQYF.

V and J are TRBV5-1 and TRBJ2-7; TRBD1 matches 9 bases. The CDR3 contains 18 residues. The V gene's germline CDR1 is SGHRS and CDR2 YFSETQ. The V and J ends lost 4 bases and 2 bases, in that order; junction bases with no gene match: 16. The CDR3 here is CASSPLNTGTGITYEQYF. DNA of the CDR3: TGCGCCAGCAGCCCCTTAAATACCGGGACAGGGATTACCTACGAGCAGTACTTC.

This clone was found once. This chain uses TRBV18 with TRBJ2-7; TRBD1 is a possible D gene (5 bases). The CDR3 runs to 14 residues. Germline CDR1 KGHSH, CDR2 LQKENI. V lost 3 bases and J 6 bases, leaving 15 bases between the germline ends. The CDR3 sequence: CASSPESGWVEQYF. In DNA form, the CDR3 reads TGTGCCAGCTCACCTGAATCAGGGTGGGTCGAGCAGTACTTC.

The chain is built from TRBV9 and TRBJ2-1, with 10 bases identical to TRBD1. This CDR3 is built from 14 residues. V dropped 4 bases and J dropped 7; count of bases not matched to a gene: 5. The germline V gene has CDR1 SGDLS and CDR2 YYNGEE. The CDR3 DNA reads as TGTGCCAGCAGCACCCGGACAGGGGGTAATGAGCAGTTCTTC. It specifies CASSTRTGGNEQFF.

The V call is TRBV7-9, the J call TRBJ1-1; 8 bases map to TRBD1. The CDR3 has 14 residues. Germline CDR1 and CDR2: SEHNR and FQNEAQ (reference sequence). J lost 9 bases, V lost 5 bases, and 11 bases had no gene match. CDR3: CASSPGTGKTKAFF. The CDR3 region has the DNA TGTGCCAGCAGCCCCGGGACAGGTAAAACGAAAGCTTTCTTT.

For the CDR3, the DNA is TGTGCCAGCAGTGAACTTCGTGGGCGAGAGACCCAGTACTTC. Translation: CASSELRGRETQYF. The rearrangement uses TRBV2 and TRBJ2-5; D not resolved. V was pared by 2 bases and J by 4 bases, with 11 bases between. Germline lookup yields CDR1 SNHLY and CDR2 FYNNEI. This CDR3 spans 14 amino acids.

This clone was detected many times. V usage is TRBV6-5 and J usage is TRBJ1-2; D unclear. CDR3 size: 14 residues. Trimming removed 7 bases at V and 8 bases at J, with 20 bases between. Germline CDR1 MNHEY, CDR2 SVGAGI. CDR3 loop: CASIERSGVKGYTF. The CDR3 region has the DNA TGTGCCAGCATCGAACGAAGCGGGGTAAAAGGCTACACCTTC.

This chain links TRBV6-8 with TRBJ2-1; 14 bases line up with TRBD2. V lost 2 bases and J lost 12; bases outside the gene matches: 27. Per germline, CDR1 MNHGY and CDR2 SAAAGT. This CDR3 is 22 amino acids long. The CDR3 region has the DNA TGTGCCAGCAGTTACGAGTCCGGGACTAGCGGGAGTTACCCCCACCCGGCAGTTGTGCAGTTCTTC. This translates into CASSYESGTSGSYPHPAVVQFF.

The chain carries TRBV6-5 and TRBJ2-7; D is undetermined. The germline V and J ends were trimmed by 0 bases and 5 bases, with 14 bases remaining between them. The V gene's germline CDR1 is MNHEY and CDR2 SVGAGI. The CDR3 spans 15 residues. The CDR3 sequence is CASSYSPDTYDEQYF. The DNA for the CDR3 is TGTGCCAGCAGTTACTCCCCCGATACCTACGACGAGCAGTACTTC.

The CDR3 DNA reads as TGTGCCAGCAGACCGCTGGCGGCGGTGGGCTACGAGCAGTACTTC. Its translation: CASRPLAAVGYEQYF. The chain is built from TRBV7-2 and TRBJ2-7; D remains unclear. Trimming shortened V by 6 bases and J by 3 bases, and 18 bases separated the two germline ends. CDR3 length equals 15 residues. Per germline, CDR1 SGHTA and CDR2 FQGNSA.

This clone turned up a few times. The chain is built from TRBV11-3 and TRBJ2-7; 10 nucleotides line up with TRBD2. Trimming took 3 bases from V and 5 from J; bases not matched to a gene: 10. The CDR3 runs 16 residues. Per the germline V gene, CDR1 is SGHNT and CDR2 is YENEEA. This chain's CDR3 is CASSLSSGSLLDEQYF. CDR3 DNA: TGTGCCAGCAGCTTGTCTAGCGGGAGCCTACTGGACGAGCAGTACTTC.

The V gene is TRBV18, the J gene TRBJ2-3; possibly TRBD2 for D (5 bases). Germline V gene data show CDR1 as KGHSH and CDR2 as LQKENI. The CDR3 consists of 18 residues. The ends were cut back, 2 bases at V and 1 base at J, with 19 bases in the middle. CDR3 DNA sequence: TGTGCCAGCTCACCATATCTGACCGGGGATGCGCGCACAGATACGCAGTATTTT. As protein: CASSPYLTGDARTDTQYF.

The chain links TRBV2 to TRBJ1-5; D is perhaps TRBD1 (6 bases). Looked up from germline, CDR1 is SNHLY and CDR2 is FYNNEI. This CDR3 comprises 14 residues. V was clipped by 4 bases and J by 7 bases, with 14 bases between them. DNA of the CDR3: TGTGCCAGCAGTGGGGGGCGCGAATGGCAGCCCCAGCATTTT. Its protein is CASSGGREWQPQHF.

The gene calls are TRBV4-3 and TRBJ2-7; TRBD2 agrees at 8 bases. Germline CDR1 and CDR2: LGHNA and YSLEER. The CDR3 spans 16 residues. The ends lost 0 bases at V and 5 bases at J; junction bases unmatched: 9. The CDR3, as DNA: TGCGCCAGCAGCCAAGATCGGGGTCTAGCGGGCCACGAGCAGTACTTC. Translation: CASSQDRGLAGHEQYF.

The rearrangement links TRBV2 to TRBJ1-6, with D perhaps matching TRBD1 (5 bases). Germline assignment: CDR1 SNHLY and CDR2 FYNNEI. The CDR3 covers 15 residues. The V end was cut by 10 bases, the J end by 5 bases, with 18 bases between. CDR3: CANRLDRQNNSPLHF. In DNA form, the CDR3 reads TGTGCCAACCGCTTAGACAGACAGAATAATTCACCCCTCCACTTT.

The J gene is TRBJ2-7, the V gene TRBV19; the D gene is possibly TRBD1 (6 bases). V lost 6 bases and J 7 bases, leaving 16 bases between the germline ends. The CDR3 runs 13 residues. Germline CDR1 and CDR2: LNHDA and SQIVND (reference sequence). The CDR3 DNA is TGTGCCAGTAGCGGGACAAGCCGTAGGGAGCAGTACTTC. Amino acid sequence: CASSGTSRREQYF.

This clone has only a few counts. The chain is built from TRBV30 and TRBJ2-7; no definite D call. V was pared by 0 bases and J by 5 bases, with 14 bases between. Per the germline V gene, CDR1 is GTSNPN and CDR2 is SVGIG (reference sequence). The CDR3 totals 14 residues. CDR3 in DNA: TGTGCCTGGAGTGTAGGTGTTCTGGGCCACGAGCAGTACTTC. As protein: CAWSVGVLGHEQYF.

The V and J genes are TRBV27 and TRBJ1-5; no definite D call. The CDR3 is 13 residues long. Germline values: CDR1 MNHEY, CDR2 SMNVEV (reference sequence). Trimming took 5 bases from V and 5 from J, leaving 10 bases between them. CDR3 bases: TGTGCCAGCAGTCCTCTACCCGATCAGCCCCAGCATTTT. Its protein product is CASSPLPDQPQHF.

The chain is built from TRBV2 and TRBJ2-5, with 7 bases aligning to TRBD2. Trimming cost V 3 bases and J 5 bases; bases outside gene matches: 9. Germline CDR1 and CDR2: SNHLY and FYNNEI. The CDR3 length is 15 residues. In DNA form, the CDR3 reads TGTGCCAGCAGTGAGCCGGCGGGAGCTCGTGAGACCCAGTACTTC. The encoded protein is CASSEPAGARETQYF.

This chain uses TRBV5-6 with TRBJ1-1, with D maybe TRBD1 (6 bases). With 0 bases removed from V and 0 bases from J, the gap between germline ends came to 18 bases. The CDR3 is 18 residues long. Germline V gene lookup returns CDR1 SGHDT and CDR2 YYEEEE. CDR3 sequence: CASSLVMTAWDMNTEAFF. The CDR3 DNA is TGTGCCAGCAGCTTGGTAATGACGGCCTGGGACATGAACACTGAAGCTTTCTTT.

CDR3 coding DNA: TGTGCCAGCAGCTCGACTAGCGGGATCACCCACGAGCAGTACTTC. Residues: CASSSTSGITHEQYF. The V and J genes are TRBV5-8 and TRBJ2-7, with TRBD2 matching over 11 bases. After removal of 3 bases from V and 5 bases from J, the junction contained 7 bases not matched to a gene. There are 15 residues in the CDR3. Germline V gives CDR1 SGHTS, CDR2 YDEGEE. Together with reference TRBV5-8 and TRBJ2-7, the CDR3 gives the full variable domain: EAGVTQSPTHLIKTRGQQATLRCSPISGHTSVYWYQQALGLGLQFLLWYDEGEERNRGNFPPRFSGRQFPNYSSELNVNALELEDSALYLCASSSTSGITHEQYFGPGTRLTVT.

This chain joins TRBV3-1 (or the pseudogene TRBV3-2) and TRBJ2-7, with 7 bases identical to TRBD2. Germline CDR1 LGHDT, CDR2 YNNKEL (reference sequence). Germline trimming cut 2 bases from V and 3 bases from J; bases unmatched to any gene: 1. This CDR3 is built from 13 residues. The CDR3 coding sequence is TGTGCCAGCAGCCAACGGGGGGACTACGAGCAGTACTTC. As protein: CASSQRGDYEQYF.

The chain uses TRBV7-3 and TRBJ2-1, with D possibly being TRBD1 (7 bases). The V end lost 5 bases, the J end lost 1 base, and 12 bases lay between the germline ends. The germline gives CDR1 SGHTA, CDR2 FQGTGA. The CDR3 totals 15 residues. The CDR3 loop is CASSPAGGSYNEQFF. For the CDR3, the DNA is TGTGCCAGCAGCCCCGCAGGGGGGTCCTACAATGAGCAGTTCTTC.

This chain joins TRBV30 and TRBJ2-2, with TRBD1 matching over 9 bases. V was pared by 7 bases and J by 6 bases, with 12 bases of the junction left unmatched. This CDR3 spans 15 amino acids. In germline, CDR1 is GTSNPN, CDR2 SVGIG (reference sequence). CDR3 residues: CAYRPGQGWSGELFF. CDR3 in DNA: TGTGCCTATAGACCGGGACAGGGTTGGTCCGGGGAGCTGTTTTTT.

The V and J genes are TRBV10-3 and TRBJ1-1, with 10 bases lining up with TRBD1. The V and J ends lost 4 bases and 6 bases, in that order; junction bases with no gene match: 2. The germline gives CDR1 ENHRY, CDR2 SYGVKD. The CDR3 totals 13 residues. CDR3 residues: CAISGGQGAEAFF. In DNA form, the CDR3 reads TGTGCCATCAGTGGAGGACAGGGGGCTGAAGCTTTCTTT.

This clone was detected only a few times. This chain links TRBV5-1 with TRBJ1-2, with D perhaps matching TRBD1 (6 bases). Deletions cut 4 bases from V and 2 bases from J, with 12 bases between. Germline loops: CDR1 SGHRS, CDR2 YFSETQ. CDR3 size: 14 residues. Written as DNA, the CDR3 is TGCGCCAGCAGCGTACACCAGGGGAACTATGGCTACACCTTC. Protein product: CASSVHQGNYGYTF.

This clone has a single count. The V gene is TRBV9, the J gene TRBJ2-5; 10 nucleotides agree with TRBD2. Germline assignment: CDR1 SGDLS and CDR2 YYNGEE. CDR3 length: 17 residues. Losses at the gene ends were 0 bases for V and 5 bases for J; bases not matched to a gene: 10. The CDR3 reads CASSVGKAGGSMETQYF. The DNA for the CDR3 is TGTGCCAGCAGCGTAGGGAAAGCGGGAGGGTCAATGGAGACCCAGTACTTC.

The table lists this clone with a few counts. J is TRBJ2-7 and V is TRBV5-1, with 7 nucleotides matching TRBD1. Germline trimming cut 4 bases from V and 1 base from J; bases unmatched to any gene: 2. The germline gives CDR1 SGHRS, CDR2 YFSETQ. CDR3 length: 13 residues. The CDR3 region is CASSGDRSYEQYF. The DNA of the CDR3 is TGCGCCAGCAGCGGGGACAGATCCTACGAGCAGTACTTC.